This passage covers 2 T cell receptor beta chains from one sample sequenced in a study of shared clonotypes between healthy human individuals. Produced via immunoSEQ multiplex PCR; TCRdb's table is partial and in-frame only. The sample lists about 2.3 million clones; 85% to 95% were seen once. Sequencing was carried out using naive CD4+ T cells from PBMCs. Specified subset: CD45RA+ positively selected. The receptors were sampled from a man aged 18 to 35 in good health. Some clones in this sample may be carry-over from other donors' samples.

This clone was seen only a few times. This chain connects TRBV6-6 to TRBJ2-2; D is perhaps TRBD1 (5 bases). The CDR3 is 14 residues long. Germline CDR1 is MNHNY and CDR2 is SVGAGI (reference sequence). V was pared by 6 bases and J by 9 bases, with 17 bases between. This chain's CDR3 is CASSTGLPSRELFF. The CDR3 DNA follows: TGTGCCAGCAGCACAGGCCTCCCCTCCCGGGAGCTGTTTTTT.

J is TRBJ2-7 and V is TRBV7-3; D unclear. CDR3 length equals 15 residues. The germline V gene has CDR1 SGHTA and CDR2 FQGTGA. V lost 5 bases and J lost 1, with 15 bases in between. In DNA form, the CDR3 reads TGTGCCAGCAGCCCCCCCCCGGCTTGTTCCTACGAGCAGTACTTC. Protein: CASSPPPACSYEQYF.